The clone carrying this T cell receptor (beta chain) was counted once. These data originate in a study of shared clonotypes between healthy human individuals. Several immunoSEQ plates held equal portions of the genomic DNA taken from each subset. The data were produced by immunoSEQ multiplex PCR, yet TCRdb's version contains in-frame clones alone and is incomplete. In the table there are about 330,000 clones, approximately 79% of which are singletons. There are 14 residues in the CDR3. Trimming stripped 0 bases from V and 2 bases from J, with 9 bases between. Germline CDR1 SGHRS, CDR2 YFSETQ. This TCR was sampled from a man aged 30 to 39 in good health. J is TRBJ2-7 and V is TRBV5-1; D might be TRBD1 (6 bases). Sequencing was done on a sample of memory CD4+ T cells sorted from blood. Subset meaning: CD45RA-negative fraction. CDR3 bases: TGCGCCAGCAGCTTGGAAAGACAGGCCTACGAGCAGTACTTC. Protein product: CASSLERQAYEQYF.